This T cell receptor (beta chain) was sequenced for a study of cytomegalovirus exposure and HLA in healthy donors. Donors in the study were healthy people who gave bone marrow. The germline CDR1 and CDR2 sequences are SGHDT and YYEEEE. CDR3 length: 14 residues. J was trimmed by 9 bases and V by 2 bases; bases with no gene match: 7. About this clone itself: Its cognate antigen is unknown.

Primers: 60 Vbeta forward and 13 Jbeta reverse. Only in-frame clones appear in the TCRdb table, and some are missing; sequencing was by immunoSEQ multiplex PCR. The table records around 90,000 clones, 79% of them present only once. General study results and limits: At a 0.05 false discovery rate, a later analysis found around 15,000 TCR beta sequences to be associated with HLA alleles.

Material: PBMCs. This clonotype originated in a male donor in good health and CMV-seropositive. The J gene is TRBJ2-1, the V gene TRBV5-6; 8 positions agree with TRBD1. The CDR3 protein is CASSLRTGSGEQFF. DNA for the CDR3: TGTGCCAGCAGCTTAAGGACAGGGTCGGGTGAGCAGTTCTTC.